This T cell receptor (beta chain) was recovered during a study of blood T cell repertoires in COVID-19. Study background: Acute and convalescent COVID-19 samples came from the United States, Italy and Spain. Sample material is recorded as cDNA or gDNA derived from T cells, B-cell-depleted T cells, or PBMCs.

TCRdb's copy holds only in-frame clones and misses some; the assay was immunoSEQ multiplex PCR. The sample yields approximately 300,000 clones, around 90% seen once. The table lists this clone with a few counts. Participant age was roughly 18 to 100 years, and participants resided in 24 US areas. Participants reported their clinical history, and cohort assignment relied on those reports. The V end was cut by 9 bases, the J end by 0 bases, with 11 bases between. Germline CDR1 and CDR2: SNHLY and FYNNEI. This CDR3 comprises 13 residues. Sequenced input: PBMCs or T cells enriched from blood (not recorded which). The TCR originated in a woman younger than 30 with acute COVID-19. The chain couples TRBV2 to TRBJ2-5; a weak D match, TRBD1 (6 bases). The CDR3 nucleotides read TGTGCCAGTCTTACAGGGTACCAAGAGACCCAGTACTTC. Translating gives CASLTGYQETQYF.